The clone carrying this T cell receptor beta chain was observed a handful of times. Its target is not known. TCRdb reprocessed the RT-PCR reads with MiXCR, giving one entry per CDR3 protein. The table lists hundreds of thousands of distinct CDR3 sequences, approximately 10% of them singletons. These data originate in a study of response to subunit inactivated influenza vaccine. General observations from the study: Authors proposed each seasonal influenza vaccination draws in few new T cells.

CDR1 SGHRS and CDR2 YFSETQ come from the germline V gene. V shed 4 bases, J shed 7 bases, and the junction held 9 bases outside the gene matches. The CDR3 consists of 15 residues. These data are also associated with another study on T cells expressing NK-cell markers. That investigation notes: What made the TCR beta cDNA was 5'RACE template switching with UMIs. Sorted CD3+CD56-NKG2C+, CD3+CD56+NKG2C- and CD3+CD56+NKG2C+ T cells were the source of the TCR beta repertoires. Among the eight sequenced donors, seven tested HCMV-seropositive and one tested seronegative.

V usage is TRBV5-1 and J usage is TRBJ1-5; TRBD1 matches at 9 bases. The source is a man between 45 and 60 years old who received an inactivated influenza vaccine. The specimen was PBMCs from blood, collected on the day of vaccination. The DNA for the CDR3 is TGCGCCAGCAGCCTTGCCGGGACAGGGACACAGCCCCAGCATTTT. Translated: CASSLAGTGTQPQHF.